These T cell receptor beta chains were read from a single sample in a study of cytomegalovirus exposure and HLA in healthy donors. Profiling relied on immunoSEQ multiplex PCR, and the TCRdb table lists in-frame clones only, not all of them. The sample totals about 130,000 clones. The sequencing sample was made of PBMCs. Receptors originate from a man between 18 and 35 years old in good health and CMV-seronegative. Both conserved end residues are part of each CDR3. A D gene is named only where the DNA matches it firmly.

D	V	J	CDR3	DNA
NA	TRBV11-3	TRBJ1-4	CASSLDLRSGRIGEKLFF	TGTGCCAGCAGCTTAGATCTGCGGTCGGGGAGGATCGGGGAAAAACTGTTTTTT
TRBD1	TRBV25-1	TRBJ2-7	CASSGTGAFEQYF	TGTGCCAGCTCCGGGACAGGGGCCTTCGAGCAGTACTTC
NA	TRBV9	TRBJ2-1	CASSDGLYNEQFF	TGTGCCAGCAGCGACGGACTGTACAATGAGCAGTTCTTC
NA	TRBV10-3	TRBJ2-3	CAISVAGVGTDTQYF	TGTGCCATCAGTGTTGCGGGTGTGGGCACAGATACGCAGTATTTT
NA	TRBV11-1	TRBJ2-3	CASTEKTGGTDTQYF	TGTGCCAGCACCGAGAAAACAGGAGGCACAGATACGCAGTATTTT
TRBD1	TRBV7-9	TRBJ2-4	CASSLGTGGNIQYF	TGTGCCAGCAGCTTAGGGACAGGGGGAAACATTCAGTACTTC
NA	TRBV5-4	TRBJ1-1	CASSQGSFMNTEAFF	TGTGCCAGCAGCCAGGGCAGTTTCATGAACACTGAAGCTTTCTTT
NA	TRBV19	TRBJ1-1	CASSRGGMNTEAFF	TGTGCCAGTAGTAGAGGAGGAATGAACACTGAAGCTTTCTTT
NA	TRBV11-1	TRBJ2-7	CASSYRNSYEQYF	TGTGCCAGCAGCTATAGGAACAGCTACGAGCAGTACTTC
NA	TRBV7-6	TRBJ2-5	CASSPQETQYF	TGTGCCAGCAGCCCTCAAGAGACCCAGTACTTC
NA	TRBV9	TRBJ2-2	CASSPQPPGQLNTGELFF	TGTGCCAGCAGCCCCCAACCCCCAGGACAACTCAACACCGGGGAGCTGTTTTTT
NA	TRBV5-6	TRBJ2-7	CASSFNIYEQYF	TGTGCCAGCAGCTTCAACATCTACGAGCAGTACTTC
NA	TRBV5-4	TRBJ2-3	CASSPELRTDTQYF	TGTGCCAGCAGCCCGGAACTACGCACAGATACGCAGTATTTT
TRBD1	TRBV5-1	TRBJ2-7	CASSLGPPGQEHYEQYF	TGCGCCAGCAGCTTGGGTCCTCCGGGACAGGAGCACTACGAGCAGTACTTC
TRBD2	TRBV5-1	TRBJ2-3	CASSLGLAGVDTQYF	TGCGCCAGCAGCTTGGGACTAGCGGGGGTGGATACGCAGTATTTT
NA	TRBV13	TRBJ2-7	CASTSGPGGYEQYF	TGTGCCAGCACCTCCGGGCCCGGGGGCTACGAGCAGTACTTC
NA	TRBV5-6	TRBJ1-1	CASSLRTEAFF	TGTGCCAGCAGCTTGCGGACTGAAGCTTTCTTT
NA	TRBV2	TRBJ1-1	CASSQRRGHTEAFF	TGTGCCAGCAGCCAAAGACGAGGGCACACTGAAGCTTTCTTT
NA	TRBV21-1	TRBJ1-1	CASSKERGGPRHF	TGTGCCAGCAGCAAAGAAAGGGGGGGGCCCCGACATTTT
NA	TRBV2	TRBJ2-1	CASSEVIQVINEQFF	TGTGCCAGCAGTGAAGTAATTCAGGTCATCAATGAGCAGTTCTTC
NA	TRBV19	TRBJ1-1	CASSNEGPEREAFF	TGTGCCAGTAGTAACGAGGGCCCCGAACGTGAAGCTTTCTTT
TRBD1	TRBV6-5	TRBJ2-7	CAAGDRGHHEQYF	TGTGCCGCCGGGGACAGGGGGCACCACGAGCAGTACTTC
TRBD2	TRBV7-3	TRBJ2-3	CASSLVGGRAVDTQYF	TGTGCCAGCAGCTTAGTGGGCGGGAGGGCCGTAGATACGCAGTATTTT
NA	TRBV29-1	TRBJ1-2	CSVFFNNYGYTF	TGCAGCGTGTTTTTCAATAACTATGGCTACACCTTC
NA	TRBV7-2	TRBJ2-7	CASSRMGLGAYEQYF	TGTGCCAGCAGTCGAATGGGGCTGGGGGCTTACGAGCAGTACTTC
NA	TRBV7-3	TRBJ2-2	CASSLRQNGELFF	TGTGCCAGCAGCTTAAGACAGAACGGGGAGCTGTTTTTT
NA	TRBV5-1	TRBJ2-5	CASSLARSKETQYF	TGCGCCAGCAGCTTGGCTCGGAGCAAAGAGACCCAGTACTTC
NA	TRBV5-4	TRBJ2-7	CASTRIGQRAYEQYF	TGTGCCAGCACCCGGATTGGACAGAGAGCCTACGAGCAGTACTTC
TRBD1	TRBV4-3	TRBJ2-7	CASSPLPGTGVGISYEQYF	TGCGCCAGCAGCCCACTTCCCGGGACAGGGGTCGGTATCTCCTACGAGCAGTACTTC
NA	TRBV4-3	TRBJ1-2	CASRRDRQDEGYTF	TGCGCCAGCAGACGCGATCGACAGGACGAAGGCTACACCTTC
TRBD1	TRBV7-2	TRBJ1-5	CASGTGTQPQHF	TGTGCCAGCGGGACAGGGACTCAGCCCCAGCATTTT
NA	TRBV6-1	TRBJ2-1	CASPRGYNEQFF	TGTGCCAGCCCCCGGGGATACAATGAGCAGTTCTTC
NA	TRBV29-1	TRBJ1-1	CSAIDSLNTEAFF	TGCAGCGCGATAGACAGTTTGAACACTGAAGCTTTCTTT
TRBD2	TRBV29-1	TRBJ2-3	CSVPGGRGADTQYF	TGCAGCGTTCCTGGCGGGAGAGGGGCAGATACGCAGTATTTT
NA	TRBV6-5	TRBJ2-7	CASSYRGTRPEQYF	TGTGCCAGCAGTTACCGCGGGACTCGTCCCGAGCAGTACTTC
NA	TRBV7-9	TRBJ2-7	CASSPISYEQYF	TGTGCCAGCAGCCCAATTTCCTACGAGCAGTACTTC
TRBD1	TRBV18	TRBJ2-7	CASSQSGTGSGYEQYF	TGTGCCAGCTCCCAATCCGGGACAGGGTCCGGGTACGAGCAGTACTTC
NA	TRBV30	TRBJ1-2	CAWSVNQGRDGYTF	TGTGCCTGGAGTGTCAACCAGGGGCGCGATGGCTACACCTTC
TRBD1	TRBV15	TRBJ1-2	CATSREDRGGYTF	TGTGCCACCAGCAGAGAGGACAGGGGAGGCTACACCTTC
NA	TRBV7-9	TRBJ1-6	CAIGDSPLHF	TGTGCCATCGGGGATTCACCCCTCCACTTT
TRBD1	TRBV6-6	TRBJ1-5	CASSRGGQGGRQPQHF	TGTGCCAGCAGCCGCGGGGGACAGGGTGGAAGGCAGCCCCAGCATTTT
TRBD1	TRBV7-2	TRBJ2-7	CASSPIFPGQGYYEQYF	TGTGCCAGCAGCCCAATTTTCCCGGGACAGGGGTACTACGAGCAGTACTTC
NA	TRBV14	TRBJ1-4	CASSQGDDRLEKLFF	TGTGCCAGCAGCCAAGGGGATGACAGGCTTGAAAAACTGTTTTTT
NA	TRBV28	TRBJ1-1	CASTSSRRGYTEAFF	TGTGCCAGCACTTCCTCGCGGCGGGGCTACACTGAAGCTTTCTTT
NA	TRBV18	TRBJ1-2	CASSPWGRGDGYTF	TGTGCCAGCTCACCCTGGGGCAGGGGAGATGGCTACACCTTC
NA	TRBV19	TRBJ2-5	CASSIERGINQETQYF	TGTGCCAGTAGTATAGAACGGGGGATTAACCAAGAGACCCAGTACTTC
NA	TRBV6-5	TRBJ1-2	CASSSPAPSYYGYTF	TGTGCCAGCAGTTCCCCGGCCCCTAGTTACTATGGCTACACCTTC
NA	TRBV10-3	TRBJ1-1	CAISEREMNTEAFF	TGTGCCATCAGTGAACGCGAGATGAACACTGAAGCTTTCTTT
TRBD1	TRBV5-4	TRBJ1-2	CASSLASGRGNGYTF	TGTGCCAGCAGCTTGGCCTCGGGCAGGGGGAATGGCTACACCTTC
TRBD2	TRBV29-1	TRBJ2-5	CSARTPIAAGGPRETQYF	TGCAGCGCCCGCACCCCAATCGCCGCGGGGGGGCCAAGGGAGACCCAGTACTTC
TRBD2	TRBV28	TRBJ2-7	CASTPGLGNYEQYF	TGTGCCAGCACCCCGGGACTAGGTAACTACGAGCAGTACTTC
TRBD1	TRBV19	TRBJ2-7	CASSNKQRTGGCRGKYF	TGTGCCAGTAGTAACAAGCAACGGACAGGGGGCTGCCGTGGCAAGTACTTC
NA	TRBV28	TRBJ2-7	CASEKDEPPYEQYF	TGTGCCAGCGAGAAAGATGAACCCCCCTACGAGCAGTACTTC
TRBD1	TRBV19	TRBJ2-7	CASTAGTGGAYEQYF	TGTGCCAGTACGGCCGGGACAGGGGGAGCCTACGAGCAGTACTTC
TRBD2	TRBV4-3	TRBJ2-1	CASSQAVSGTGGNEQFF	TGCGCCAGCAGCCAAGCGGTGAGCGGGACGGGGGGGAATGAGCAGTTCTTC
TRBD1	TRBV4-3	TRBJ1-3	CASSQDTQGPGNTIYF	TGCGCCAGCAGCCAAGACACACAGGGGCCCGGAAACACCATATATTTT
TRBD1	TRBV10-3	TRBJ2-7	CAIRGTGTTYEQYF	TGTGCCATCAGGGGGACAGGGACAACCTACGAGCAGTACTTC
NA	TRBV9	TRBJ2-2	CASSVEGRSGELFF	TGTGCCAGCAGCGTAGAGGGGCGAAGCGGGGAGCTGTTTTTT